This T cell receptor beta chain was identified in a study of control samples from healthy donors and cancer patients. This CDR3 contains 14 residues. CDR1 is SNHLY, CDR2 FYNNEI, per germline. Trimming removed 6 bases from V and 2 bases from J, with 14 bases in between. TCRdb's table, derived via immunoSEQ multiplex PCR, lists solely in-frame clones and lacks some. The sample contains tens of thousands of clones, around 90% of which appear only once. The sequence derives from a woman in her forties or fifties with colorectal cancer. The chain uses TRBV2 and TRBJ2-7, with D possibly matching TRBD1 (5 bases). Sequencing was performed on PBMCs. DNA for the CDR3: TGTGCCAGCAGGGAGCGCACAGGTGCCTACGAGCAGTACGTC. This sequence encodes CASRERTGAYEQYV.